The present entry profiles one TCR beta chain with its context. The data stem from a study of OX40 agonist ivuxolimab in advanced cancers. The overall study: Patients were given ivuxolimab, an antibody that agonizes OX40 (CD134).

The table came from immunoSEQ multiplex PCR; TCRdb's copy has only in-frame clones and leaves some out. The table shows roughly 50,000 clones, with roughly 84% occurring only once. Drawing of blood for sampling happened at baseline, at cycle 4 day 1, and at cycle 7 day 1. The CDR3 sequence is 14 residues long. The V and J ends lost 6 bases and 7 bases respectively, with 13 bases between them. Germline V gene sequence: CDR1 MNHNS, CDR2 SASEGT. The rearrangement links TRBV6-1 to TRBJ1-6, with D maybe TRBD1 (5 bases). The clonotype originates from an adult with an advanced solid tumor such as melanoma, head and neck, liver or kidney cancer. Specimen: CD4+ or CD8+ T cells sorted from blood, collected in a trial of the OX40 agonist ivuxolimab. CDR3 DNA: TGTGCCAGCAGGCCGGGACCAGAGAATTCACCCCTCCACTTT. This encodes CASRPGPENSPLHF.